This TCR beta chain was captured by sequencing in a study of spatial heterogeneity in lung cancer. Time point reported: sample taken at primary tumor resection. Unsorted whole RNA from tumor, nontumor lung or frozen PBMC underwent sequencing. Trimming removed 5 bases at V and 8 bases at J, with 18 bases between. The CDR3 has 15 residues. Looked up from germline, CDR1 is MNHEY and CDR2 is SMNVEV (reference sequence). Each CDR3 protein is one row after TCRdb ran MiXCR on the 5' RACE reads. The repertoire consists of roughly 40,000 distinct CDR3 sequences, with approximately 6.8% occurring once and the leading ten covering 35% to 55%.

Sequences were derived from PBMCs, sampled at surgery. The gene calls are TRBV27 and TRBJ1-4; maybe TRBD1 (6 bases). The receptor's source is a female donor with early-stage non-small cell lung cancer. The chain's CDR3 is CASSPLRGGREKLFF. As DNA, the CDR3 is TGTGCCAGCAGTCCCCTCCGAGGGGGGAGGGAAAAACTGTTTTTT. Full variable domain (rest looked up from reference TRBV27 and TRBJ1-4): EAQVTQNPRYLITVTGKKLTVTCSQNMNHEYMSWYRQDPGLGLRQIYYSMNVEVTDKGDVPEGYKVSRKEKRNFPLILESPSPNQTSLYFCASSPLRGGREKLFFGSGTQLSVL.